This TCR beta chain is from a study of blood T cell repertoires in COVID-19 (dated by TCRdb to between 2020 and 2021). Concerning the study at large: Samples covering the acute and convalescent phases of COVID-19 were provided by collaborators in the United States, Italy and Spain. The samples were drawn from two sources: the first 160 participants of the ongoing ImmuneRACE study, and 1,000 to 1,500 subjects contributed by 6 global collaborators. The dataset comprised deeply sampled blood TCRbeta repertoires from subjects exposed to, actively infected with, or recovered from COVID-19. The repertoires were released in a freely available public database intended as a resource for research on the immune response to SARS-CoV-2. The prospective study material was composed of cDNA or gDNA derived from T cells, B-cell-depleted T cells, or PBMCs. The sample metadata nearly always contained a de-identified subject ID, COVID-19 status, age in years and sex. Where HLA class I and class II types were available, the types were taken from metadata supplied by the sample provider, not from assay-based typing.

Collaborating institutions collected whole blood in K2EDTA tubes following their own protocols. Collaborator samples were shipped for TCRbeta analysis as frozen whole blood, isolated PBMCs, or DNA extracted from either sample type. Overall study outcomes, separate from this receptor: The quantity of clinical and demographic metadata differed by source and by participant and was supplied without curation.

The germline V gene sets CDR1 to SGHRS and CDR2 to YFSETQ. V drops 4 bases and J drops 1 base, leaving 8 bases in between. The CDR3 covers 14 residues, taking in both the cysteine and the phenylalanine. Solely the CDR3 DNA is kept, with 42 bases framed from the first base. Concerning this clone: The target of this receptor is not known. No much larger clone is present one base from it, and per-base qualities are unavailable.

TCRbeta CDR3 regions were amplified from genomic DNA by means of the immunoSEQ Assay, a bias-controlled multiplex PCR. Concerning the study's data processing: The number of nucleated cells in each sample was estimated from the amplification of reference gene primers within the assay. To quantify the absolute abundance of each unique TCRbeta CDR3 rearrangement, sequence reads were collapsed and filtered. For each sample, productive Simpson clonality was calculated as the square root of Simpson's diversity index over productive rearrangements. The table comes from immuneACCESS by way of TCRdb, which keeps in-frame sequences with V and J called. Part of the clones is missing from these tables; in studies checked, under half for an unresolved V gene and the rest for unknown reasons. That table is the source of V, J and clone size, and D and trimming were worked out from the DNA. Recorded for this sample are more than 140,000 clones; about 79% of them occurred a single time. The top ten clones comprise approximately 7.1% of the sample.

The V gene is TRBV5-1 and the J gene is TRBJ2-2; TRBD1 is a weak D gene call, 6 bases matching. Sample: peripheral blood. The TCR was taken from a woman between 45 and 60 years old in a cohort sampled during active or convalescent COVID-19. The bases read TGCGCCAGCAGCCAGGGACAGAACACCGGGGAGCTGTTTTTT. This encodes CASSQGQNTGELFF.